Listed here are 9 T cell receptor beta chains from one sample, sequenced in a study of T cells after yellow fever vaccination. Using its own MiXCR run on the 5' RACE reads, TCRdb lists one record per CDR3 protein. The sample lists under 150,000 distinct CDR3 sequences, about 8% occurring once. This specimen was CD4+ T cells sorted from PBMCs, taken 5 days after the yellow fever booster vaccination. The receptors derive from a man under 40 who received the YFV17D yellow fever vaccine.

Ten or more counts support this clonotype. CDR3 loop: CSAPPDRPRRTQYF. The CDR3 nucleotides read TGCAGTGCCCCCCCGGACAGGCCGCGGAGGACCCAGTACTTC. The rearrangement joins TRBV20-1 to TRBJ2-5; TRBD1 aligns across 7 bases. The ends lost 6 bases at V and 7 bases at J; junction bases unmatched: 14. This CDR3 contains 14 residues. Germline CDR1 reads DFQATT; CDR2 reads SNEGSKA (reference sequence).

This clonotype came up many times. V and J are TRBV6-2 or TRBV6-3 and TRBJ2-2; no definite D call. Deletions cut 2 bases from V and 3 bases from J, with 10 bases between. The germline V gene encodes CDR1 MNHEY and CDR2 SVGEGT. The CDR3 is 15 residues long. The CDR3 nucleotides are TGTGCCAGCAGTTACGCCGGGCCCTACACCGGGGAGCTGTTTTTT. This sequence encodes CASSYAGPYTGELFF.

This clonotype was seen at least ten times. The chain joins TRBV20-1 to TRBJ2-7; 14 bases are a match to TRBD2. CDR1 DFQATT and CDR2 SNEGSKA come from the germline V gene (reference sequence). V trimming: 3 bases; J trimming: 6 bases; junction bases outside the gene matches: 13. The length of the CDR3 is 17 residues. CDR3 sequence: CSASGTSGSPPASEQYF. CDR3 sequence (DNA): TGCAGTGCTAGCGGGACTAGCGGGAGCCCGCCAGCTTCCGAGCAGTACTTC.

This clonotype has ten or more counts. The rearrangement uses TRBV28 and TRBJ2-7, with 7 bases aligning to TRBD2. Trimming took 5 bases from V and 4 from J; bases not matched to a gene: 8. The CDR3 is 14 amino acids. In germline, CDR1 is MDHEN, CDR2 SYDVKM. DNA of the CDR3: TGTGCCAGCAGTCCGTGGGGGGGGGATTACGAGCAGTACTTC. Its translation is CASSPWGGDYEQYF.

This clonotype has at least ten counts. This rearrangement joins TRBV11-2 to TRBJ2-5; D might be TRBD1 (6 bases). There are 13 residues in the CDR3. V was trimmed by 7 bases and J by 1 base, leaving 10 bases between them. The germline V gene encodes CDR1 SGHAT and CDR2 FQNNGV. The CDR3 spells CASIKTGQETQYF. In DNA form, the CDR3 reads TGTGCCAGCATAAAGACAGGCCAAGAGACCCAGTACTTC.

This clonotype appeared many times. The chain couples TRBV20-1 to TRBJ2-1; maybe TRBD2 (5 bases). CDR1 and CDR2 from the germline V gene are DFQATT and SNEGSKA (reference sequence). CDR3 size: 15 residues. Trimming removed 0 bases at V and 0 bases at J, with 9 bases between. The DNA of the CDR3 is TGCAGTGCTAGAGAGCGGGTGAGCTCCTACAATGAGCAGTTCTTC. It specifies CSARERVSSYNEQFF.

This clonotype has a count of ten or more. This chain connects TRBV10-3 to TRBJ1-2, with D uncertain. Trimming shortened V by 2 bases and J by 8 bases, and 6 bases separated the two germline ends. The germline gives CDR1 ENHRY, CDR2 SYGVKD. The CDR3 totals 11 residues. DNA for the CDR3: TGTGCCATCAGTGAGAGTCTGGGCTACACCTTC. Its translation: CAISESLGYTF.

The chain is built from TRBV18 and TRBJ1-5, with a tentative D call TRBD1 (5 bases). The V end was cut by 3 bases, the J end by 2 bases, with 17 bases between. This CDR3 is built from 17 residues. The V gene's germline CDR1 is KGHSH and CDR2 LQKENI. CDR3 bases: TGTGCCAGCTCACCCCAGACAGTGCCTATCGGCAATCAGCCCCAGCATTTT. Translating it yields CASSPQTVPIGNQPQHF.

This clonotype was recorded many times. The chain joins TRBV11-2 to TRBJ2-1; TRBD2 aligns across 7 bases. Germline CDR1 SGHAT, CDR2 FQNNGV. The J segment lost 10 bases and the V segment lost 2 bases, leaving 8 bases of the junction unmatched. This CDR3 spans 14 amino acids. The CDR3 DNA reads TGTGCCAGCAGCTTACGGCTTCTAGCGGAGGAGCAGTTCTTC. Translation gives CASSLRLLAEEQFF. Complete variable domain (other parts from reference TRBV11-2 and TRBJ2-1): EAGVAQSPRYKIIEKRQSVAFWCNPISGHATLYWYQQILGQGPKLLIQFQNNGVVDDSQLPKDRFSAERLKGVDSTLKIQPAKLEDSAVYLCASSLRLLAEEQFFGPGTRLTVL.